This TCR beta chain was captured by sequencing in a study of T-cell reconstitution after alpha-beta-depleted transplantation in children. Overall study results and limits: Diversity of TCRbeta at day 60 was high in some patients, arising from surviving recipient T cells and thymic progenitors. T-cell counts and diversity at one year following transplant were attributed mainly to newly produced T cells.

This clonotype was seen a handful of times. The antigen remains undetermined. Unique molecular identifiers were incorporated during preparation of the TCRbeta library. TCRdb called the PCR reads again in MiXCR, with one record for every CDR3 protein. This table has around 600,000 distinct CDR3 sequences, roughly 23% appearing once. CDR1 and CDR2 (germline): SQVTM, ANQGSEA. CDR3 length: 13 residues. V lost 4 bases, J lost 0 bases, and 7 bases lay in between. Source: PBMCs, mostly from graft donor cells, taken 360 days after TCRalphabeta/CD19-depleted stem cell transplant. The source is a boy in the first two years of life who had a stem cell transplant for acute myeloid leukemia, so the T cells may come from the graft donor. The chain joins TRBV29-1 to TRBJ1-3, with D unclear. The CDR3, as DNA: TGCAGCGTTGCGGGGTTCTCTGGAAACACCATATATTTT. This translates into CSVAGFSGNTIYF.